Listed below are T cell receptor beta chains from one sample, sequenced in a study of beta chain features in type 1 diabetes. Measured with immunoSEQ multiplex PCR; TCRdb has only the in-frame clones, and not every one. The sample lists hundreds of thousands of clones, more than 13% seen once, with less than 0.04% in the top ten. The sample consisted of naive CD4+ T cells from blood. The receptors stem from a man aged 18 to 29 with type 1 diabetes. CDR3s include the opening cysteine and the closing phenylalanine or tryptophan. A D gene is named only where the DNA matches it firmly. Size is omitted from some rows. Given values are once, few, many or a class for expanded clones.

TRBJ2-1	few	NA	TRBV7-2	TGTGCCAGCAGCCTCATACAGGGAGGCATCGATGAGCAGTTCTTC	CASSLIQGGIDEQFF
TRBJ2-5	few	NA	TRBV28	TGTGCCAGCAGTTTAAGTTTAGGCAGCCACCAAGAGACCCAGTACTTC	CASSLSLGSHQETQYF
TRBJ1-4	few	NA	TRBV6-5	TGTGCCAGCAGAGAGGCCGTCTCATCGGAAAAACTGTTTTTT	CASREAVSSEKLFF
TRBJ1-4	NA	NA	TRBV6-5	TGTGCCAGCAGGCCGACACTCGCGAGTAATGAAAAACTGTTTTTT	CASRPTLASNEKLFF
TRBJ2-6	NA	NA	TRBV15	TGTGCCTCCGGAACAGGGCCCTCTGGGGCCAACGTCCTGACTTTC	CASGTGPSGANVLTF
TRBJ1-1	few	TRBD1	TRBV28	TGTGCCAGCAGTTCCCGACAGGGTAAAGAAGCTGAAGCTTTCTTT	CASSSRQGKEAEAFF
TRBJ2-1	NA	TRBD1	TRBV30	TGTGCCTGGAGTTCTCCCCGGGACAGGGGGCTAGGGGAGCAGTTCTTC	CAWSSPRDRGLGEQFF
TRBJ2-5	NA	NA	TRBV9	TGTGCCAGCAGCGTAGCTGGAGGGAGGACTACCCAGTACTTC	CASSVAGGRTTQYF
TRBJ2-3	NA	NA	TRBV10-3	TGTGCCAGCAGTCTCAGGGAACTGGATACGCAGTATTTT	CASSLRELDTQYF
TRBJ2-4	NA	NA	TRBV7-9	TGTGCCAGCAGCTTAGCAGGGGACAAAAACATTCAGTACTTC	CASSLAGDKNIQYF
TRBJ1-1	NA	NA	TRBV6-5	TGTGCCAGCAGTGGAGGTTCCTCCGGGGCTTTCTTT	CASSGGSSGAFF
TRBJ1-5	NA	NA	TRBV30	TGTGCCTGGAGTGTATTGCAGAGCAATCAGCCCCAGCATTTT	CAWSVLQSNQPQHF
TRBJ2-6	NA	NA	TRBV25-1	TGTGCCAGCAGTGACGAATTTGGAACTGCCAACGTCCTGACTTTC	CASSDEFGTANVLTF
TRBJ1-6	NA	NA	TRBV9	TGTGCCAGCAGCGAAGAAGCCTTCAATTCACCCCTCCACTTT	CASSEEAFNSPLHF
TRBJ2-1	NA	TRBD1	TRBV7-8	TGTGCCAGCAGCTTAGGGACAGGCTACTACAATGAGCAGTTCTTC	CASSLGTGYYNEQFF
TRBJ2-5	NA	TRBD2	TRBV18	TGTGCCAGCTCACCAAGAGCGGGGAAAGAGACCCAGTACTTC	CASSPRAGKETQYF
TRBJ2-7	NA	NA	TRBV6-6	TGTGCCAGCAGTTACTCGTCCGGGGGAAGCTACGAGCAGTACTTC	CASSYSSGGSYEQYF
TRBJ2-3	NA	NA	TRBV7-9	TGTGCCAGCAGCCCCGGGACCTCACTCGTCACAGATACGCAGTATTTT	CASSPGTSLVTDTQYF
TRBJ1-1	NA	NA	TRBV30	TGTGCCTGGAATGGGGCACCGAACACTGAAGCTTTCTTT	CAWNGAPNTEAFF
TRBJ2-7	few	NA	TRBV7-2	TGTGCCAGCAGCTTAGTTGCCACAGGGTTTCTCTACGAGCAGTACTTC	CASSLVATGFLYEQYF
TRBJ2-5	NA	TRBD2	TRBV7-3	TGTGCCAGCAGCTTATTCGCGGGGGGCCAAGAGACCCAGTACTTC	CASSLFAGGQETQYF
TRBJ2-1	few	NA	TRBV30	TGTGCCTGGAGTGGTGGGAATGAGCAGTTCTTC	CAWSGGNEQFF
TRBJ1-6	few	TRBD1	TRBV27	TGTGCCAGCAGTTTCCTTTCCGGGACAGGGTTTACATATAATTCACCCCTCCACTTT	CASSFLSGTGFTYNSPLHF
TRBJ2-1	few	NA	TRBV7-2	TGTGCCAGCAGCTTAACGATCTCCTACAATGAGCAGTTCTTC	CASSLTISYNEQFF
TRBJ2-6	few	TRBD2	TRBV7-8	TGTGCCAGCAGCTTAATAGCGGGGGGCTTCAGCTCTGGGGCCAACGTCCTGACTTTC	CASSLIAGGFSSGANVLTF
TRBJ2-2	NA	TRBD2	TRBV7-9	TGTGCCAGCAGCCCCCGGACTAGCGCGAACACCGGGGAGCTGTTTTTT	CASSPRTSANTGELFF
TRBJ2-2	NA	NA	TRBV7-2	TGTGCCAGCAGCTTAGATCCCGGATTGAGGGAGCTGTTTTTT	CASSLDPGLRELFF
TRBJ2-1	NA	NA	TRBV4-3	TGCGCCAGCAGCCAAGCGGGGGGCCCTCTGGTTGAGCAGTTCTTC	CASSQAGGPLVEQFF
TRBJ2-2	few	NA	TRBV9	TGTGCCAGCAGCGGACACCGGGACTCCAACACCGGGGAGCTGTTTTTT	CASSGHRDSNTGELFF
TRBJ2-6	NA	NA	TRBV6-5	TGTGCCAGCTCCTGGACAGTCTCTGGGGCCAACGTCCTGACTTTC	CASSWTVSGANVLTF
TRBJ1-2	NA	NA	TRBV5-1	TGCGCCAGCAGCTTGCCAGCGGATAGCTACACCTTC	CASSLPADSYTF
TRBJ2-7	few	NA	TRBV12-5	TGTGCTAGTGGTTCCGGGACCATCTACGAGCAGTACTTC	CASGSGTIYEQYF
TRBJ1-3	NA	NA	TRBV4-2	TGTGCCAGCAGCCAACTCCTCTCTGGAAACACCATATATTTT	CASSQLLSGNTIYF
TRBJ1-5	few	NA	TRBV5-1	TGCGCCAGCAGCCTGGACAGCCCAAATCAGCCCCAGCATTTT	CASSLDSPNQPQHF
TRBJ1-5	NA	NA	TRBV7-2	TGTGCCAGCAGCTTAGGGGCGGTCCGCAATCAGCCCCAGCATTTT	CASSLGAVRNQPQHF
TRBJ2-3	NA	NA	TRBV6-5	TGTGCCGGCCACAGGGATAGCACAGATACGCAGTATTTT	CAGHRDSTDTQYF
TRBJ2-6	few	NA	TRBV5-1	TGCGCCAGCAGCCCCCAGCAGTTGAACCGCTCTGGGGCCAACGTCCTGACTTTC	CASSPQQLNRSGANVLTF
TRBJ2-3	few	TRBD2	TRBV7-9	TGTGCCTTTGACGTAGCGGGGGGTGCAGATACGCAGTATTTT	CAFDVAGGADTQYF
TRBJ2-5	few	NA	TRBV11-1	TGTGCCAGCAGCGCATCTTTAGTGGGTGGGCGGAGAGAGACCCAGTACTTC	CASSASLVGGRRETQYF
TRBJ2-6	few	NA	TRBV5-4	TGTGCCAGCAGCTTTGGGGGACGGTCTTCTGGGGCCAACGTCCTGACTTTC	CASSFGGRSSGANVLTF
TRBJ2-3	NA	NA	TRBV10-3	TGTGCCATCAGCCGGGACCCTACAGATACGCAGTATTTT	CAISRDPTDTQYF
TRBJ2-2	NA	NA	TRBV5-1	TGCGCCAGCAGCTTGGAGGCAGCCACCGGGGAGCTGTTTTTT	CASSLEAATGELFF
TRBJ2-7	few	NA	TRBV7-2	TGTGCCAGCAGCTTAGCTGGAGCGGCGTCTTACTACGAGCAGTACTTC	CASSLAGAASYYEQYF
TRBJ2-1	few	NA	TRBV6-1	TGTGCCAGCAGTTCGGCAGGGATAGGCAATGAGCAGTTCTTC	CASSSAGIGNEQFF